These T cell receptor beta chains were read from a single sample in a study of CD8 T cells in Susac syndrome. From the immunoSEQ multiplex PCR reads, TCRdb called clonotypes with MiXCR, one entry per CDR3 protein. This sample carries approximately 300,000 distinct CDR3 sequences, over 75% of them seen once, and the ten largest clones take 0.18%. The sequenced sample was CD8+ T cells from PBMCs. The source is a human donor with multiple sclerosis. Both conserved end residues are part of each CDR3. A D gene is named only where the DNA matches it firmly. Where a row states a size, it is once, few, many or the class of an expanded clone; other rows omit it.

abundance: few
j_gene: TRBJ2-7
v_gene: TRBV30
len: 14
d_gene: TRBD2
CDR3nt: TGTGCCTGGAGTGTGGCGGGGGGAGCCTACGAGCAGTACTTC
CDR3aa: CAWSVAGGAYEQYF

abundance: .
j_gene: TRBJ2-1
v_gene: TRBV30
len: 15
d_gene: TRBD1
CDR3nt: TGTGCCTGGAAAACAGGGGGCGCCTCCTACAATGAGCAGTTCTTC
CDR3aa: CAWKTGGASYNEQFF

abundance: .
j_gene: TRBJ2-1
v_gene: TRBV6-2/TRBV6-3
len: 13
d_gene: TRBD2
CDR3nt: TGTGCCAGCAGTTACGGTGCGGGAGGGGTTCAGTTCTTC
CDR3aa: CASSYGAGGVQFF

abundance: .
j_gene: TRBJ2-3
v_gene: TRBV18
len: 15
d_gene: TRBD1
CDR3nt: TGTGCCAGCTCACCACCACAGGGGGCAACAGATACGCAGTATTTT
CDR3aa: CASSPPQGATDTQYF

abundance: .
j_gene: TRBJ2-1
v_gene: TRBV5-1
len: 15
d_gene: TRBD2
CDR3nt: TGCGCCAGCACCACTACTAGCGGGACCTACAATGAGCAGTTCTTC
CDR3aa: CASTTTSGTYNEQFF

abundance: .
j_gene: TRBJ2-1
v_gene: TRBV25-1
len: 12
d_gene: .
CDR3nt: TGTGCCAGTCAGACTAACTACAATGAGCAGTTCTTC
CDR3aa: CASQTNYNEQFF

abundance: .
j_gene: TRBJ1-2
v_gene: TRBV3-1
len: 19
d_gene: .
CDR3nt: TGTGCCAGCAGCCAACCGGGCCAGACTCTGCAGGGAAGTAACTATGGCTACACCTTC
CDR3aa: CASSQPGQTLQGSNYGYTF

abundance: once
j_gene: TRBJ2-7
v_gene: TRBV6-5
len: 16
d_gene: .
CDR3nt: TGTGCCAGCAGTTACTCGGCGACGGGACCTCCCTACGAGCAGTACTTC
CDR3aa: CASSYSATGPPYEQYF

abundance: .
j_gene: TRBJ1-2
v_gene: TRBV18
len: 16
d_gene: TRBD1
CDR3nt: TGTGCCAGCTCACCGGAGAGGACAGGGATGGGGTATGGCTACACCTTC
CDR3aa: CASSPERTGMGYGYTF

abundance: few
j_gene: TRBJ2-1
v_gene: TRBV29-1
len: 14
d_gene: TRBD2
CDR3nt: TGCAGCGTTGATAGTGGGACTAGTAACAATGAGCAGTTCTTC
CDR3aa: CSVDSGTSNNEQFF

abundance: once
j_gene: TRBJ2-7
v_gene: TRBV4-3
len: 15
d_gene: .
CDR3nt: TGCGCCAGCAGCCCCACATCCCAGATATCCTACGAGCAGTACTTC
CDR3aa: CASSPTSQISYEQYF

abundance: .
j_gene: TRBJ1-4
v_gene: TRBV20-1
len: 14
d_gene: .
CDR3nt: TGCAGTGCTCACGGACCCGCAACTAATGAAAAACTGTTTTTT
CDR3aa: CSAHGPATNEKLFF

abundance: few
j_gene: TRBJ2-1
v_gene: TRBV27
len: 13
d_gene: .
CDR3nt: TGTGCCAGCAGTCAACTCTTGGGTAATGAGCAGTTCTTC
CDR3aa: CASSQLLGNEQFF

abundance: .
j_gene: TRBJ2-2
v_gene: TRBV23-1
len: 15
d_gene: TRBD2
CDR3nt: TGCGCCAGCAGTCAATCGCGGCGGGGGACCGGGGAGCTGTTTTTT
CDR3aa: CASSQSRRGTGELFF

abundance: .
j_gene: TRBJ1-5
v_gene: TRBV28
len: 18
d_gene: .
CDR3nt: TGTGCCAGCAGTTTACGCTCCCGGGCCATCCTTTACTATCAGCCCCAGCATTTT
CDR3aa: CASSLRSRAILYYQPQHF

abundance: once
j_gene: TRBJ2-7
v_gene: TRBV28
len: 12
d_gene: .
CDR3nt: TGTGCCAGCAGTTTAAAAACGACCGAGCAGTACTTC
CDR3aa: CASSLKTTEQYF

abundance: .
j_gene: TRBJ1-3
v_gene: TRBV27
len: 16
d_gene: TRBD1
CDR3nt: TGTGCCAGCAGCCCGGGACAGGGTTATTTTGGAAACACCATATATTTT
CDR3aa: CASSPGQGYFGNTIYF

abundance: .
j_gene: TRBJ2-7
v_gene: TRBV11-3
len: 12
d_gene: .
CDR3nt: TGTGCCAGCAGCTTAGTAGGGAACGAGCAGTACTTC
CDR3aa: CASSLVGNEQYF

abundance: .
j_gene: TRBJ2-1
v_gene: TRBV7-9
len: 15
d_gene: TRBD2
CDR3nt: TGTGCCAGCAGCTTTTACAGCGGGAGTTCCTATGAGCAGTTCTTC
CDR3aa: CASSFYSGSSYEQFF

abundance: .
j_gene: TRBJ2-5
v_gene: TRBV4-3
len: 16
d_gene: TRBD2
CDR3nt: TGCGCCAGCAGCCAAGATTATGCTAGCGGGAGTGAGACCCAGTACTTC
CDR3aa: CASSQDYASGSETQYF